A selection of T cell receptor beta chains follows, all from one sample in a study of tumor-infiltrating lymphocytes in primary liver carcinoma. MiXCR, applied by TCRdb to the multiplex PCR reads, yields one record per CDR3 protein. The sample shows 310,000 or so distinct CDR3 sequences, around three fifths of them seen only once. The sequenced sample was peripheral blood. The receptor set was obtained from a woman younger than 45 with primary liver carcinoma and hepatitis B virus infection. CDR3s include the opening cysteine and the closing phenylalanine or tryptophan. The D gene is left open where the match is weak. For some rows the clone size is stated as once, few or many, or as a class when expanded; others skip it.

>TRBJ2-7|.|TRBV10-2|few
TGCGCCAGCACTGCGGGACAGCCCTACGAGCAGTACTTC
CASTAGQPYEQYF
>TRBJ2-1|TRBD2|TRBV5-1|.
TGCGCCAGCAGCTGGACTAGCGGGAACTCCTACAATGAGCAGTTCTTC
CASSWTSGNSYNEQFF
>TRBJ1-1|.|TRBV29-1|many
TGCAGCGTTGAAGATTTAGGGGTTAGGACGAACACTGAAGCTTTCTTT
CSVEDLGVRTNTEAFF
>TRBJ2-1|TRBD2|TRBV7-9|many
TGTGCCAGCAGTCTAGCGGGAGGGGACAATGAGCAGTTCTTC
CASSLAGGDNEQFF
>TRBJ2-3|.|TRBV6-5|.
TGTGACAGCAGTTATACAGTTAGCACAGATACGCAGTATTTT
CDSSYTVSTDTQYF
>TRBJ2-7|TRBD2|TRBV5-4|few
TGTGCCAGCAGCTTGGGACTAGCGGGAGCATACGAGCAGTACTTC
CASSLGLAGAYEQYF
>TRBJ2-1|TRBD2|TRBV11-3|many
TGTGCCAGCAGCTTAGAGCGGGAGAATGAGCAGTTCTTC
CASSLERENEQFF
>TRBJ2-1|.|TRBV5-5|.
TGTGCCAGCAGCTTGGTTCATCACAATGAGCAGTTCTTC
CASSLVHHNEQFF
>TRBJ2-7|TRBD1|TRBV28|.
TGTGCCAGCAGTACAACCGGGACAGGGTACCACGAGCAGTACTTC
CASSTTGTGYHEQYF
>TRBJ2-7|.|TRBV4-1|many
TGCGCCAGCAGCCAAGGGGGTAGAGGGTTCTACGAGCAGTACTTC
CASSQGGRGFYEQYF
>TRBJ2-4|.|TRBV6-1|.
TGTGCCAGCAGTGGCCCGGAGCTAGCCAAAAACATTCAGTACTTC
CASSGPELAKNIQYF
>TRBJ2-2|.|TRBV5-1|few
TGCGCCAGCAGATTCCCGGGACTGGGGAACACCGGGGAGCTGTTTTTT
CASRFPGLGNTGELFF
>TRBJ2-1|TRBD2|TRBV7-9|.
TGTGCCAGCAGCTCCCCGGGGCTAGCGGAGTACAATGAGCTGTTCTTC
CASSSPGLAEYNELFF
>TRBJ1-1|.|TRBV30|few
TGTGCCTGGAGAGCCCCTAAGGGGATGAACACTGACGCTTTCTTT
CAWRAPKGMNTDAFF
>TRBJ1-5|.|TRBV6-1|.
TGTGCCAGCAGTGGCCGGGCGGAGCTACCCCAGCATTTT
CASSGRAELPQHF
>TRBJ2-1|.|TRBV11-1|.
TGTGCCAGTAGCACACGAGGTGGCGGGGCCTACAATGAGCGGTTCTTC
CASSTRGGGAYNERFF
>TRBJ2-7|.|TRBV11-2|.
TGTGCCAACAGCCTTGCCCGTTACGAGCAGTACTTC
CANSLARYEQYF
>TRBJ1-1|TRBD1|TRBV6-1|few
TGTGCCAGCAGGACAGGGGCCCTGAACACTGAAGCTTTCTTT
CASRTGALNTEAFF
>TRBJ1-1|.|TRBV30|.
TGTGCCTGGGACACCTGGGGACAAACGAACACTGAAGCTTTCTTT
CAWDTWGQTNTEAFF
>TRBJ2-7|TRBD2|TRBV10-3|.
TGTGCCATCAGGGTGGGCAGCGGGAGTAGTGAGCAGTACTTC
CAIRVGSGSSEQYF
>TRBJ2-3|TRBD1|TRBV12-3/TRBV12-4|many
TGTGCCAGCAGCATGCGGACAGGAGGCACAGATACGCAGTATTTT
CASSMRTGGTDTQYF
>TRBJ2-7|TRBD1|TRBV6-5|many
TGTGCCAGCAGTCTGGGAGGACAGGGGGCGGGAGAGCAGTACTTC
CASSLGGQGAGEQYF
>TRBJ1-4|.|TRBV6-5|few
TGTGCCAGCAGTTTGCGAGGCGGTACGCACATAATAGATGAAAAACTGTTTTTT
CASSLRGGTHIIDEKLFF
>TRBJ2-7|TRBD2|TRBV7-9|.
TGTGCCAGCAGCTTCCCTAGCGGGAGATACGAGCAGTACTTC
CASSFPSGRYEQYF
>TRBJ2-1|.|TRBV7-9|.
TGTGCCAGCAGCTTAGCCGACAGCTACAATGAGCAGTTCTTC
CASSLADSYNEQFF
>TRBJ2-3|TRBD2|TRBV11-2|many
TGTGCCAGCAGACCCGGGACTAGCGGATGGGCTAGCACAGATACGCAGTATTTT
CASRPGTSGWASTDTQYF
>TRBJ2-1|.|TRBV7-9|few
TGTGCCAGCAGCCTCTTGTCGGGATCGAGGAATGAGCAGTTCTTC
CASSLLSGSRNEQFF
>TRBJ2-6|TRBD1|TRBV30|.
TGTGCCTGGGGGACAGGCTCTGGGGCCAACGTCCTGACTTTC
CAWGTGSGANVLTF
>TRBJ2-7|.|TRBV11-2|once
TGTACCAGCAGCTGGATGGACACCCTATCCTACGAGCAGTACTTC
CTSSWMDTLSYEQYF
>TRBJ2-1|.|TRBV4-1|few
TGCGCCAGCAGCCAATTTTGGACTACCAACAATGAGCAGTTCTTC
CASSQFWTTNNEQFF
>TRBJ2-7|.|TRBV12-3/TRBV12-4|once
TGTGCCGGCACCTTATGGGGATCCTACGAGCAGTACTTC
CAGTLWGSYEQYF
>TRBJ2-2|.|TRBV4-3|medium-sized
TGCGCCAGCAGCTCGATGGGAGCCGGGGAGCTGTTTTTT
CASSSMGAGELFF
>TRBJ2-5|.|TRBV12-3/TRBV12-4|.
TGTGCATGCAGTTCCCCACCAGGGGAGACCCAGTACTTC
CACSSPPGETQYF
>TRBJ2-1|.|TRBV6-2/TRBV6-3|many
TGTGCCAGCAGTTACCCCGTTGCGGTTGAGCAGTTCTTC
CASSYPVAVEQFF
>TRBJ2-5|.|TRBV7-8|.
TGTGCCAGCAGCCCTTCGATAGTGAAACGAGAGACCCAGTACTTC
CASSPSIVKRETQYF
>TRBJ2-2|.|TRBV11-2|.
TGTGCCAGCAGCCCTAGTGAGACCGGGGAGCTGTTTTTT
CASSPSETGELFF
>TRBJ2-1|TRBD1|TRBV11-2|many
TGTGCCAGCAGCCCGGACAGGGGCTTCTACAATGAGCAGTTCTTC
CASSPDRGFYNEQFF
>TRBJ2-7|.|TRBV11-2|.
TGTGCCAGCATCTTGGACGTGAGTTCCTACGAGCAGTACTTC
CASILDVSSYEQYF
>TRBJ2-1|TRBD2|TRBV11-2|.
TGTGCCAGCAGCGTAGTGGTAGGACTAGCGGAACATAGCCCGTTCTTC
CASSVVVGLAEHSPFF
>TRBJ2-5|TRBD2|TRBV11-2|many
TGTGCCAGCAGCTTCGGAGCGGGAGGGGGTGAGACCCAGTACTTC
CASSFGAGGGETQYF
>TRBJ2-1|TRBD2|TRBV7-8|.
TGTGCAACCCTCGGGACTAGCAGCCATGAGCAGTTTTTC
CATLGTSSHEQFF
>TRBJ2-2|.|TRBV12-3/TRBV12-4|.
TGTGCCAGCAGTTTCCTTGACACAGGGGAGCTGTTTTTT
CASSFLDTGELFF
>TRBJ1-2|.|TRBV13|.
TGTGCCAGCAGCCACCTAACACCAATCTCCTCCAACTATGGCCACACCTTC
CASSHLTPISSNYGHTF
>TRBJ1-5|.|TRBV5-5|.
TGTGCCAGCAGCTTGCTTCAAGGGGTTGGTCAGCCCCAGCATTTT
CASSLLQGVGQPQHF
>TRBJ1-1|.|TRBV10-3|once
TGTGCCATCAGTGAGGGGTGGAACGCTGAAGCTTTCTTT
CAISEGWNAEAFF
>TRBJ1-1|.|TRBV14|few
TGTGCCAGCAGTGAATCGACAGCATTCACTGAAGCTTTCTTT
CASSESTAFTEAFF
>TRBJ2-7|TRBD2|TRBV6-1|.
TGTGCCAGCACTGAAGGTTGGGGTAGCGGGAGGATCCGCTCCTACGAGCAGTACTTC
CASTEGWGSGRIRSYEQYF
>TRBJ2-3|TRBD2|TRBV10-3|many
TGTGCCATCAGTGACCTAGCGGCGGCAGATACGCAGTATTTT
CAISDLAAADTQYF
>TRBJ2-3|TRBD2|TRBV30|medium-sized
TGTGCCTGGAGCCGGCACGGGGGGGCAGATACGCAGTATTTT
CAWSRHGGADTQYF
>TRBJ2-7|.|TRBV28|.
TGTGCCAGCAGCTTTTTTTCATGGAGGGTGGAGGCCTACGAGCAGTACTTC
CASSFFSWRVEAYEQYF
>TRBJ1-3|TRBD1|TRBV12-3/TRBV12-4|many
TGTGCCAGCAGTGGCGTTGCGACAGGGACTGGAAACACCATATATTTT
CASSGVATGTGNTIYF
>TRBJ2-4|TRBD2|TRBV12-3/TRBV12-4|few
TGTGCCAGCAGGGGGAGGGACATTCAGTACTTC
CASRGRDIQYF
>TRBJ2-7|TRBD1|TRBV11-2|many
TGTGCCAGCAGCTCCCGGGACAGGGTCTACGAGCAGTACTTC
CASSSRDRVYEQYF
>TRBJ2-7|.|TRBV7-2|.
TGTGCCAGCAGCTTATCCCCCTCCCTGGGTTACGAGCAGTACTTC
CASSLSPSLGYEQYF
>TRBJ1-5|.|TRBV28|.
TGTGCCAGCGAGACACCCCAGACACGATATTATCAGCCCCAGCATTTT
CASETPQTRYYQPQHF
>TRBJ2-7|.|TRBV5-4|.
TGTGCCAGCAGCTTGGCAGGGACTCTTAACTACGAGCAGTACTTC
CASSLAGTLNYEQYF
>TRBJ2-5|.|TRBV11-1|.
TGTGCCAGCAGCTCTCCCGGGAATCTCCGCGGGACCCAGTACTTC
CASSSPGNLRGTQYF
>TRBJ2-7|TRBD1|TRBV7-9|.
TGTGCCAGCAGCTTAGGGGGACAGGTTGTCTACGAGCAGTACTTC
CASSLGGQVVYEQYF
>TRBJ2-4|TRBD2|TRBV7-9|.
TGTGCCAGCAGCCTCCGGACTAGCGGATATCAGTACTTC
CASSLRTSGYQYF